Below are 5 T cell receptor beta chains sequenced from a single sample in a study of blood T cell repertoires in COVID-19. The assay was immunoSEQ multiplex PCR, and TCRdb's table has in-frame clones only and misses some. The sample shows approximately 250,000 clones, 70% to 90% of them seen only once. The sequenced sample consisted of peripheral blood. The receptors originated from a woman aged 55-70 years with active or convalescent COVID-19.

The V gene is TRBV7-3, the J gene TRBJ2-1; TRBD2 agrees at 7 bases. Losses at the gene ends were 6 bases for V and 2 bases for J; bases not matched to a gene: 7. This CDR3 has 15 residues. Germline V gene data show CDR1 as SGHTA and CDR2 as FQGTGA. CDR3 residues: CASSILAAPYNEQFF. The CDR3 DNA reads TGTGCCAGCAGTATCCTAGCGGCTCCCTACAATGAGCAGTTCTTC.

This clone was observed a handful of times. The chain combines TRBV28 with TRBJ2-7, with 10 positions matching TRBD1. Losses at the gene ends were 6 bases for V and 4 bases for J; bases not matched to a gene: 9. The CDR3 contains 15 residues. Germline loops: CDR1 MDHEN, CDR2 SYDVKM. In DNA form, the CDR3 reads TGTGCCAGCAGCTCGACCGGGACAGGGGTTTACGAGCAGTACGTC. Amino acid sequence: CASSSTGTGVYEQYV.

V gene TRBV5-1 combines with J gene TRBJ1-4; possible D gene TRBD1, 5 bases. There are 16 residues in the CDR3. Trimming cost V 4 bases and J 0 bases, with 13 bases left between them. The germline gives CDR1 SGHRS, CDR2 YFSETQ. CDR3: CASSPNTGATNEKLFF. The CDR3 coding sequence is TGCGCCAGCAGCCCAAACACAGGTGCAACTAATGAAAAACTGTTTTTT.

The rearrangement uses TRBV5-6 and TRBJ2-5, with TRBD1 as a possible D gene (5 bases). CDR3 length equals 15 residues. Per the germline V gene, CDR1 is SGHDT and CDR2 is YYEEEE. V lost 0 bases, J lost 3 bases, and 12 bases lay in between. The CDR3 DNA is TGTGCCAGCAGCTTGGACCCTCGCAGGGAAGAGACCCAGTACTTC. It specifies CASSLDPRREETQYF.

This CDR3 reads CASSLVNSGTNEQFF. Written as DNA, the CDR3 is TGCGCCAGCAGCTTGGTTAATAGCGGGACCAATGAGCAGTTCTTC. The chain combines TRBV5-1 with TRBJ2-1, with 8 bases lining up with TRBD2. V was clipped by 0 bases and J by 6 bases; unmatched bases: 5. This CDR3 has 15 residues. Germline-derived CDR1 and CDR2 are SGHRS and YFSETQ.